Below are 32 T cell receptor beta chains sequenced from a single sample in a study of T cells after yellow fever vaccination. TCRdb ran MiXCR on the 5' RACE reads and lists one entry per CDR3 protein. Among about 360,000 distinct CDR3 sequences listed, 6.2% were seen once. This specimen consisted of PBMCs, obtained 5 days after the yellow fever booster vaccination. These receptors originate from a man aged 25-45 years who received the YFV17D yellow fever vaccine.

The chain uses TRBV7-9 and TRBJ2-5, with no clear D. V dropped 4 bases and J dropped 5 bases, with 14 bases sitting between them. Germline assignment: CDR1 SEHNR and CDR2 FQNEAQ (reference sequence). The CDR3 has 14 amino acids. Here the CDR3 reads CASSSADPEETQYF. CDR3 DNA: TGTGCCAGCAGCTCGGCCGACCCGGAGGAGACCCAGTACTTC.

This clonotype was seen ten or more times. This chain joins TRBV25-1 and TRBJ2-1; 7 positions match TRBD2. V dropped 5 bases and J dropped 1; count of bases not matched to a gene: 2. There are 14 residues in the CDR3. Germline V gene lookup returns CDR1 MGHDK and CDR2 SYGVNS. The CDR3 protein is CASSPAGSYNEQFF. The CDR3 DNA follows: TGTGCCAGCAGTCCAGCGGGATCCTACAATGAGCAGTTCTTC.

This clonotype was seen a few times. V and J are TRBV11-2 and TRBJ1-5; weak D call: TRBD1 (6 bases). CDR3 length: 15 amino acids. The germline V and J ends were trimmed by 3 bases and 6 bases, with 15 bases remaining between them. Germline CDR1 SGHAT, CDR2 FQNNGV. The CDR3 sequence is CASSLGRGGGQPQHF. CDR3 DNA sequence: TGTGCCAGCAGCTTGGGTAGGGGGGGAGGTCAGCCCCAGCATTTT.

This chain joins TRBV5-1 and TRBJ2-7, with 13 bases lining up with TRBD2. Trimming removed 4 bases from V and 0 bases from J; junction bases left unmatched: 4. Germline CDR1 and CDR2: SGHRS and YFSETQ. The CDR3 extends over 16 amino acids. The CDR3, as DNA: TGCGCCAGCAGCCCCGGGACTAGCGGGATCTCCTACGAGCAGTACTTC. Protein product: CASSPGTSGISYEQYF.

This clonotype was observed a few times. The chain joins TRBV7-2 to TRBJ2-3, with 9 nucleotides matching TRBD1. The germline V gene encodes CDR1 SGHTA and CDR2 FQGNSA. The CDR3 totals 17 residues. Trimming at V came to 3 bases and at J to 5 bases, leaving 12 bases not matched to a gene. The CDR3 nucleotides read TGTGCCAGCAGCTTTTCGTACGGGACAGGGACGGGAGATACGCAGTATTTT. Translating it yields CASSFSYGTGTGDTQYF.

This clonotype has more than one count but fewer than ten. The V call is TRBV28, the J call TRBJ2-3, with D uncertain. From germline, CDR1 is MDHEN and CDR2 SYDVKM. V lost 2 bases and J lost 0, with 9 bases in between. This CDR3 has 15 residues. In DNA, the CDR3 is TGTGCCAGCAGTTTACTCTCGGACAGCACAGATACGCAGTATTTT. This gives the protein CASSLLSDSTDTQYF.

This clonotype was seen more than once but under ten times. This sequence joins TRBV6-2 or TRBV6-3 and TRBJ2-1; 8 bases map to TRBD2. This CDR3 contains 13 residues. The J segment lost 9 bases and the V segment lost 6 bases, leaving 7 bases of the junction unmatched. Germline CDR1 MNHEY, CDR2 SVGEGT. The CDR3 is CASSAGLVGEQFF. DNA of the CDR3: TGTGCCAGCAGCGCGGGACTAGTGGGTGAGCAGTTCTTC.

This clonotype was detected only a few times. The CDR3 sequence is CSARPTNYGYTF. In DNA, the CDR3 is TGCAGTGCTAGACCAACCAACTATGGCTACACCTTC. The rearrangement uses TRBV20-1 and TRBJ1-2; unclear D gene. Germline assignment: CDR1 DFQATT and CDR2 SNEGSKA (reference sequence). V lost 2 bases to trimming and J lost 2 bases, with 6 bases between them. There are 12 residues in the CDR3.

This clonotype was observed a few times. The gene calls are TRBV9 and TRBJ2-7; D unresolved. The CDR3 sequence is 15 residues long. Germline values: CDR1 SGDLS, CDR2 YYNGEE. V was clipped by 6 bases and J by 0 bases, with 16 bases between them. The DNA for the CDR3 is TGTGCCAGCACCCTCCTTAAACGGACCTCCTACGAGCAGTACTTC. Its translation: CASTLLKRTSYEQYF.

This chain links TRBV7-9 with TRBJ1-3; D call uncertain. In germline, CDR1 is SEHNR, CDR2 FQNEAQ (reference sequence). V lost 1 base and J 0 bases, leaving 13 bases between the germline ends. CDR3 length: 17 residues. Written as DNA, the CDR3 is TGTGCCAGCAGCTTAGGATATGGTGCCCTCTCTGGAAACACCATATATTTT. This translates into CASSLGYGALSGNTIYF.

This clonotype was picked up many times. This chain links TRBV29-1 with TRBJ2-2; 9 bases align to TRBD1. V shed 0 bases, J shed 6 bases, and the junction held 8 bases outside the gene matches. CDR1 is SQVTM, CDR2 ANQGSEA, per germline. The length of the CDR3 is 16 residues. CDR3 residues: CSVEDRGRQGAGELFF. CDR3 sequence (DNA): TGCAGCGTTGAAGATCGGGGTAGACAGGGGGCCGGGGAGCTGTTTTTT.

This clonotype was seen more than once but under ten times. V is TRBV9 and J is TRBJ2-1; D ambiguous. Germline V lookup: CDR1 SGDLS, CDR2 YYNGEE. The CDR3 is made up of 12 amino acids. With 1 base removed from V and 7 bases from J, the gap between germline ends came to 6 bases. CDR3 amino acids: CASSVYWNEQFF. The DNA of the CDR3 is TGTGCCAGCAGCGTATATTGGAATGAGCAGTTCTTC.

A few counts support this clonotype. The chain links TRBV7-9 to TRBJ2-5; possibly TRBD2 for D (5 bases). The V gene lost 6 bases and the J gene lost 6 bases, with 14 bases spanning the gap. The length of the CDR3 is 13 residues. Germline V gene data show CDR1 as SEHNR and CDR2 as FQNEAQ (reference sequence). For the CDR3, the DNA is TGTGCCAGCAGTTACGAGTGGGAGAAGACCCAGTACTTC. Translated: CASSYEWEKTQYF.

Points on this clonotype: A read error may be the cause here, since a much bigger clone is one base away. The gene calls are TRBV20-1 and TRBJ2-5, with 7 bases identical to TRBD2. The germline CDR1 and CDR2 sequences are DFQATT and SNEGSKA (reference sequence). The CDR3 is 14 amino acids. The CDR3 reads CSTQTSRDLETEYF. The CDR3 nucleotides read TGCAGTACCCAGACTAGCCGAGACCTCGAGACCGAGTACTTC.

This clonotype was observed many times. The chain uses TRBV29-1 and TRBJ2-5; D gene unclear. Trimming removed 4 bases from V and 2 bases from J, with 8 bases in between. From germline, CDR1 is SQVTM and CDR2 ANQGSEA. CDR3 length: 12 residues. CDR3 nucleotides: TGCAGCGTTGGATCAGGACAAGAGACCCAGTACTTC. This sequence encodes CSVGSGQETQYF. Drawing the rest from reference TRBV29-1 and TRBJ2-5, the complete variable domain is SAVISQKPSRDICQRGTSLTIQCQVDSQVTMMFWYRQQPGQSLTLIATANQGSEATYESGFVIDKFPISRPNLTFSTLTVSNMSPEDSSIYLCSVGSGQETQYFGPGTRLLVL.

CDR3 nucleotide sequence: TGTGCCAGCGAACCGGGACAGGGTGGCGAGCAGTACTTC. It is translated as CASEPGQGGEQYF. The rearrangement links TRBV11-2 to TRBJ2-7; 9 bases map to TRBD1. In germline, CDR1 is SGHAT, CDR2 FQNNGV. Unmatched junction bases numbered 8, after V lost 8 bases and J lost 6 bases. This CDR3 is built from 13 residues. The full variable domain, its missing parts supplied by reference TRBV11-2 and TRBJ2-7, is EAGVAQSPRYKIIEKRQSVAFWCNPISGHATLYWYQQILGQGPKLLIQFQNNGVVDDSQLPKDRFSAERLKGVDSTLKIQPAKLEDSAVYLCASEPGQGGEQYFGPGTRLTVT.

The sample holds many counts of this clonotype. This chain links TRBV27 with TRBJ2-1; no clear D. The ends were cut back, 8 bases at V and 2 bases at J, with 10 bases in the middle. CDR3 size: 13 residues. The germline CDR1 and CDR2 sequences are MNHEY and SMNVEV (reference sequence). The CDR3 reads CASSSGPYNEQFF. The CDR3 nucleotides are TGTGCCAGCTCGTCCGGGCCCTACAATGAGCAGTTCTTC.

This clonotype was detected a few times. This chain joins TRBV28 and TRBJ2-7; no clear D. The CDR3 has 15 residues. Germline V gene lookup returns CDR1 MDHEN and CDR2 SYDVKM. V shed 3 bases and J shed 5 bases, with 17 bases lying between them. This chain's CDR3 is CASSFSLHSSDEQYF. CDR3 nucleotides: TGTGCCAGCAGTTTTTCCCTACACAGTTCCGACGAGCAGTACTTC.

The chain is built from TRBV6-1 and TRBJ1-5; D may be TRBD1 (6 bases). V gave up 5 bases and J gave up 2 bases, with 10 bases separating them. The CDR3 loop spans 14 amino acids. From germline, CDR1 is MNHNS and CDR2 SASEGT. CDR3 DNA: TGTGCCAGCAGTCTTCACAGGGGCAATCAGCCCCAGCATTTT. Protein: CASSLHRGNQPQHF.

This clonotype was seen only a few times. This chain uses TRBV18 with TRBJ1-1, with D unresolved. Trimming shortened V by 6 bases and J by 0 bases, and 14 bases separated the two germline ends. The CDR3 covers 15 residues. CDR1 is KGHSH and CDR2 is LQKENI in the germline V gene. For the CDR3, the DNA is TGTGCCAGCTCCCCGCAGAGGGAAATGAACACTGAAGCTTTCTTT. Its protein is CASSPQREMNTEAFF.

This clonotype was picked up many times. In DNA form, the CDR3 reads TGCAGTGGTGACAGGGTGGGGACTGAAGCTTTCTTT. This encodes CSGDRVGTEAFF. The rearrangement links TRBV20-1 to TRBJ1-1; 7 nucleotides match TRBD1. J lost 5 bases, V lost 7 bases, and 7 bases had no gene match. The germline V gene encodes CDR1 DFQATT and CDR2 SNEGSKA (reference sequence). CDR3 length: 12 amino acids.

This clonotype has ten or more counts. This chain uses TRBV6-2 or TRBV6-3 with TRBJ2-2, with no clear D. CDR1 and CDR2 from the germline V gene are MNHEY and SVGEGT. Trimming took off 4 bases at V and 8 bases at J, with 11 bases between the two ends. There are 13 residues in the CDR3. The CDR3 region is CASSLFGSGELFF. The CDR3 DNA reads TGTGCCAGCAGTTTGTTTGGCTCGGGGGAGCTGTTTTTT.

In DNA, the CDR3 is TGTGCCAGTGGTTTGATCAATGAGCAGTTCTTC. It translates to CASGLINEQFF. This chain joins TRBV19 and TRBJ2-1; no reliable D call. CDR1 is LNHDA, CDR2 SQIVND, per germline (reference sequence). The CDR3 loop spans 11 amino acids. V gave up 8 bases and J gave up 6 bases, with 8 bases separating them.

This clonotype was seen a few times. The chain links TRBV5-1 to TRBJ1-6; 7 bases are shared with TRBD1. CDR1 is SGHRS, CDR2 YFSETQ, per germline. V dropped 4 bases and J dropped 6; count of bases not matched to a gene: 7. This CDR3 region has 15 residues. CDR3 DNA sequence: TGCGCCAGCAGCGTGCCGGGACAGCCTAATTCACCCCTCCACTTT. Encoded protein: CASSVPGQPNSPLHF.

V usage is TRBV25-1 and J usage is TRBJ2-7, with 7 bases matching TRBD2. CDR1 and CDR2 (germline): MGHDK, SYGVNS. This CDR3 region has 16 residues. Trimming cost V 5 bases and J 0 bases; bases outside gene matches: 10. The CDR3 spells CASSNTLAGDSYEQYF. The CDR3 coding sequence is TGTGCCAGCAGTAACACCCTGGCGGGGGACTCCTACGAGCAGTACTTC.

This clonotype has more than one count but fewer than ten. CDR3 nucleotide sequence: TGTGCCAGCAGTCGGAACGTAATAGCGGGAGGGAATGAGCAGTTCTTC. This codes for CASSRNVIAGGNEQFF. The chain recombines TRBV5-5 with TRBJ2-1; TRBD2 matches at 11 bases. Germline V gives CDR1 SGHKS, CDR2 YYEKEE (reference sequence). The CDR3 runs 16 residues. Trimming removed 5 bases from V and 7 bases from J; junction bases left unmatched: 11.

This clonotype was found many times. This chain connects TRBV7-2 to TRBJ2-7; no reliable D call. Germline V gives CDR1 SGHTA, CDR2 FQGNSA. The CDR3 sequence is 12 residues long. V lost 5 bases to trimming and J lost 2 bases, with 7 bases between them. The CDR3 nucleotides read TGTGCCAGCAGCCGACCTCCCTACGAGCAGTACTTC. It specifies CASSRPPYEQYF.

This clonotype was recorded at least ten times. The chain uses TRBV5-1 and TRBJ2-1; 12 nucleotides match TRBD2. V shed 3 bases and J 1 base; nucleotides not matched to a gene: 5. The CDR3 runs 17 residues. Germline V gene sequence: CDR1 SGHRS, CDR2 YFSETQ. The CDR3 DNA sequence: TGCGCCAGCAGCTATGGACTAGCGGGACAGTCCTACAATGAGCAGTTCTTC. Translated: CASSYGLAGQSYNEQFF.

The sample holds a few counts of this clonotype. The chain employs TRBV5-4 and TRBJ1-2; D perhaps matches TRBD1 (5 bases). CDR1 and CDR2 from the germline V gene are SGHNT and YYREEE (reference sequence). The CDR3 is 15 residues long. V was shortened by 1 base and J by 8 bases, with 18 bases between the two germline ends. CDR3: CASSLFGQGQRGYTF. CDR3 nucleotide sequence: TGTGCCAGCAGCTTGTTCGGGCAGGGTCAACGGGGCTACACCTTC.

There are many counts of this clonotype. J is TRBJ2-6 and V is TRBV10-3; D ambiguous. Trimming pared 4 bases from V and 2 bases from J, leaving 9 bases between. The CDR3 has 15 amino acids. The germline V gene has CDR1 ENHRY and CDR2 SYGVKD. CDR3 amino acids: CAISGNIAGANVLTF. The CDR3, as DNA: TGTGCCATCAGTGGGAATATAGCTGGGGCCAACGTCCTGACTTTC.

This chain links TRBV27 with TRBJ2-2, with 11 bases that match TRBD2. Germline CDR1 is MNHEY and CDR2 is SMNVEV (reference sequence). After removal of 5 bases from V and 4 bases from J, the junction contained 9 bases not matched to a gene. The CDR3 consists of 17 residues. The CDR3, as DNA: TGTGCCAGCAGTCCCACCGGGCTAGCGGGGGGCACCGGGGAGCTGTTTTTT. Encoded protein: CASSPTGLAGGTGELFF.

This chain uses TRBV15 with TRBJ2-2; D ambiguous. Trimming pared 10 bases from V and 7 bases from J, leaving 4 bases between. From germline, CDR1 is LNHNV and CDR2 YYDKDF (reference sequence). The CDR3 length is 9 residues. CDR3 coding DNA: TGTGCCAGAGGCGGGGAGCTGTTTTTT. It specifies CARGGELFF.